This T cell receptor beta chain stems from a study of memory B cells and T cells in multiple sclerosis. The CDR3 covers 14 residues. The germline V gene encodes CDR1 MNHEY and CDR2 SVGAGI. V trimming: 6 bases; J trimming: 4 bases; junction bases outside the gene matches: 6. The method was immunoSEQ multiplex PCR; TCRdb's version includes in-frame clones alone and lacks a portion of them. This sample yields roughly 30,000 clones, of which about 82% are seen a single time; about 2.5% belongs to the top ten. After stimulus-free culture, autoproliferating CFSE-dim and non-proliferating CFSE-high T cells were sequenced separately. Pooled replicate wells came from 50 million to 60 million CFSE-labeled PBMCs cultured less than 9 days without stimulus. Without exogenous stimuli, roughly 0.49 uM CFSE-labeled PBMCs were cultured serum-free. Study outcomes and limitations: Clone-set sizes differed between compartments, so shared clonotype counts needed normalization.

Concerning this clone: Its matching antigen is unknown.

This TCR came from a human donor with multiple sclerosis. Sequencing was done on a sample of PBMCs from blood kept in culture. V is TRBV6-5 and J is TRBJ1-1; 9 bases line up with TRBD1. As DNA, the CDR3 is TGTGCCAGCAGAGGACAGGGGCGAGGCACTGAAGCTTTCTTT. This sequence encodes CASRGQGRGTEAFF.